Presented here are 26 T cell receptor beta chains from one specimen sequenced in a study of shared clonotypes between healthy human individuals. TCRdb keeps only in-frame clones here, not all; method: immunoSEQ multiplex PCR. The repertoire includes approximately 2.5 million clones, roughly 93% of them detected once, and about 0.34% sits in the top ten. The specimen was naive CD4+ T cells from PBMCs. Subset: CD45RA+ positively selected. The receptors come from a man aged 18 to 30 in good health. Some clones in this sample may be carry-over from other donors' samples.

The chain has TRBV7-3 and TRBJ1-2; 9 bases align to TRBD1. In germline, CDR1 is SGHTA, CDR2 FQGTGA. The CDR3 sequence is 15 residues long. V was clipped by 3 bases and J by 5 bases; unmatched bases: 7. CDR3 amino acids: CASSLGTGTHYGYTF. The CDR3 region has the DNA TGTGCCAGCAGCTTGGGGACAGGGACTCATTATGGCTACACCTTC.

CDR3 DNA: TGTGCCAGCAGCTTAGTGTGGACAGGGGGCTCCATTCAGTACTTC. Its protein is CASSLVWTGGSIQYF. This chain joins TRBV7-2 and TRBJ2-4; TRBD1 agrees at 11 bases. The CDR3 length is 15 residues. Germline CDR1 is SGHTA and CDR2 is FQGNSA. Losses at the gene ends were 1 base for V and 9 bases for J; bases not matched to a gene: 5.

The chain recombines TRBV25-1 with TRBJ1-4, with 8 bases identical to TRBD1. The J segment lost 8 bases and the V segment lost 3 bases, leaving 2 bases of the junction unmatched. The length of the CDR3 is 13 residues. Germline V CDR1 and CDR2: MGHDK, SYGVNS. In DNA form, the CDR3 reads TGTGCCAGCAGTGAGTCAGGGGGCGAAAAACTGTTTTTT. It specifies CASSESGGEKLFF.

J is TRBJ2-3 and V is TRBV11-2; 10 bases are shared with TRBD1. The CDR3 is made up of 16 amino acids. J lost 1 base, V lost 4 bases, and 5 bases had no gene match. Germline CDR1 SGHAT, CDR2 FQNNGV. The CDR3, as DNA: TGTGCCAGCAGCTCGGGACAGGGGTTGGGCACAGATACGCAGTATTTT. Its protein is CASSSGQGLGTDTQYF.

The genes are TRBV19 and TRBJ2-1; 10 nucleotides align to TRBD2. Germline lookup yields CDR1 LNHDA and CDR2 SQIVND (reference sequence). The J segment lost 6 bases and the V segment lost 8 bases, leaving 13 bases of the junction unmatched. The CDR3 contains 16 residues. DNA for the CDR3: TGTGCCAGTGCGCCTAGCGGGAGAGCAACGGCCAATGAGCAGTTCTTC. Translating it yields CASAPSGRATANEQFF.

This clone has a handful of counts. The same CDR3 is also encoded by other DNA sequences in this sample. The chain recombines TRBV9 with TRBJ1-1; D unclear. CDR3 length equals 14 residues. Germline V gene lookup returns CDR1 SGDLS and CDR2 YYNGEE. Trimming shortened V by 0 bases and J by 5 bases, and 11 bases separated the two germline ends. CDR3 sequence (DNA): TGTGCCAGCAGCGTAGTGGCAGGTGGTACTGAAGCTTTCTTT. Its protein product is CASSVVAGGTEAFF.

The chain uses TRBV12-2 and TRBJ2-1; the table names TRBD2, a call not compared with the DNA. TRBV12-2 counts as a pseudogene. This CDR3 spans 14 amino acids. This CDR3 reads CASRFPSRYNEQFF. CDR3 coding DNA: TGTGCAAGTCGCTTCCCGAGTCGTTACAATGAGCAGTTCTTC.

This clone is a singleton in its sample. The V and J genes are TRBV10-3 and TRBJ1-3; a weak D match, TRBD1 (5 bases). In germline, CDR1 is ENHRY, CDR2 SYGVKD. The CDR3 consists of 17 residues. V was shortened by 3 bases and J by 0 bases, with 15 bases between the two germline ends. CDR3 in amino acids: CAISEPGTGYSGNTIYF. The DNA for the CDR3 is TGTGCCATCAGTGAACCAGGGACGGGTTACTCTGGAAACACCATATATTTT.

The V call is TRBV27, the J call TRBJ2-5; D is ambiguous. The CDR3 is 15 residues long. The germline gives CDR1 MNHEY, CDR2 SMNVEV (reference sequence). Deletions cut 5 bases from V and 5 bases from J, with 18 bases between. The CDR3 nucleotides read TGTGCCAGCAGTCGGTCGACTGGAGCTGGGGAGACCCAGTACTTC. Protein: CASSRSTGAGETQYF.

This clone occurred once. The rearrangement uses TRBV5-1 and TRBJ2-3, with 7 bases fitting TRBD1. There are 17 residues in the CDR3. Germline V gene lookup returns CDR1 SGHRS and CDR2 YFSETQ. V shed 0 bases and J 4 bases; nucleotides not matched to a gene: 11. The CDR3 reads CASSLGPGAGGADTQYF. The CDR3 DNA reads TGCGCCAGCAGCTTGGGCCCTGGGGCAGGGGGAGCAGATACGCAGTATTTT.

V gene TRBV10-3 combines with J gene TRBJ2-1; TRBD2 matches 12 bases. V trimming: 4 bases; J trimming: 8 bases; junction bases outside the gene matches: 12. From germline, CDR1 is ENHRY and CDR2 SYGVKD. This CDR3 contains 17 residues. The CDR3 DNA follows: TGTGCCATCAGTGGCAAACAACTAGCGGGAGGAGTTTATGAGCAGTTCTTC. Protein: CAISGKQLAGGVYEQFF.

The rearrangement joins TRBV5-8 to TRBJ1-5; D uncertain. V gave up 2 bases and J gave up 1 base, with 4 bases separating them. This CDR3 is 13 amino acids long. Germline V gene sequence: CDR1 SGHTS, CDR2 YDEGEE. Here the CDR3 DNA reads TGTGCCAGCAGCTTTGGAAGCAATCAGCCCCAGCATTTT. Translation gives CASSFGSNQPQHF.

As DNA, the CDR3 is TGTGCCAGCAGCCCACAAGTAACGGACACTGAAGCTTTCTTT. It yields the protein CASSPQVTDTEAFF. The chain has TRBV11-3 and TRBJ1-1; no clear D gene. V was shortened by 5 bases and J by 3 bases, with 13 bases between the two germline ends. The CDR3 is made up of 14 amino acids. Germline CDR1 reads SGHNT; CDR2 reads YENEEA.

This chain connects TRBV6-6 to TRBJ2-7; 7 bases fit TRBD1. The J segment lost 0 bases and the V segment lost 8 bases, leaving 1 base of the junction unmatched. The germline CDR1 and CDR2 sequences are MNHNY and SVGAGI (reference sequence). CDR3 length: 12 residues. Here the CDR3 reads CASGTASYEQYF. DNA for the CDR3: TGTGCCAGCGGGACAGCCTCCTACGAGCAGTACTTC.

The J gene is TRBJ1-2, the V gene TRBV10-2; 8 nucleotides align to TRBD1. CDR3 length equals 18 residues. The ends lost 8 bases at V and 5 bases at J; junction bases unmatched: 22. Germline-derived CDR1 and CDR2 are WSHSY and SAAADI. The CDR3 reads CASSSVQGDPTRGYGYTF. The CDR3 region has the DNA TGCGCCAGCTCCTCAGTACAGGGGGACCCAACCCGCGGGTATGGCTACACCTTC.

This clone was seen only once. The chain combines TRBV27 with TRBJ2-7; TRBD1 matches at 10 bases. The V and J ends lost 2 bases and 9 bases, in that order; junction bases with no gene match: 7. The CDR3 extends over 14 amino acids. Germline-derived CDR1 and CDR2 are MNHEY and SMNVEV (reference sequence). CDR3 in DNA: TGTGCCAGCAGTTTACGGGGACAGGGGACGGGGCAGTACTTC. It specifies CASSLRGQGTGQYF.

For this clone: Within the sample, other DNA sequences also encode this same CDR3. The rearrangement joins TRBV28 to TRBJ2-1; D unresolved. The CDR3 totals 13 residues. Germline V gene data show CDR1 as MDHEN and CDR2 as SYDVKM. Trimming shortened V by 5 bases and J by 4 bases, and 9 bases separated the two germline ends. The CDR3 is CASSPPKYNEQFF. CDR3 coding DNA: TGTGCCAGCAGTCCCCCGAAATACAATGAGCAGTTCTTC.

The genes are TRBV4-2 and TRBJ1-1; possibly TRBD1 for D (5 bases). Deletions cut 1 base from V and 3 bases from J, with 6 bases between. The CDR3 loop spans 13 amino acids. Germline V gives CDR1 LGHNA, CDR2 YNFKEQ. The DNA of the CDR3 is TGTGCCAGCAGCCAAGCGGGGGACACTGAAGCTTTCTTT. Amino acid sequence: CASSQAGDTEAFF.

CDR3 sequence (DNA): TGTGCCAGTGGGGATTACAATGAGCAGTTCTTC. Residues: CASGDYNEQFF. The gene calls are TRBV7-9 and TRBJ2-1; D remains ambiguous. CDR1 is SEHNR, CDR2 FQNEAQ, per germline (reference sequence). V lost 9 bases, J lost 4 bases, and 7 bases lay in between. The CDR3 is 11 amino acids.

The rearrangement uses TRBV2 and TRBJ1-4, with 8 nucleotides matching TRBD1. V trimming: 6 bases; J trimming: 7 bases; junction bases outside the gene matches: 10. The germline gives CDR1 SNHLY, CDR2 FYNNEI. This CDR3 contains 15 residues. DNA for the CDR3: TGTGCCAGCAGGGGGGAGACAGGGGTTAGTGAAAAACTGTTTTTT. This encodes CASRGETGVSEKLFF. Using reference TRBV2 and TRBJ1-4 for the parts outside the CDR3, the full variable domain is EPEVTQTPSHQVTQMGQEVILRCVPISNHLYFYWYRQILGQKVEFLVSFYNNEISEKSEIFDDQFSVERPDGSNFTLKIRSTKLEDSAMYFCASRGETGVSEKLFFGSGTQLSVL.

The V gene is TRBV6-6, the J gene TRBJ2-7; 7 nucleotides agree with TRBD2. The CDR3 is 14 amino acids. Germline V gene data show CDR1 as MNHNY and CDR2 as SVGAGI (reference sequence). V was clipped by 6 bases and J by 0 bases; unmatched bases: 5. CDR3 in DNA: TGTGCCAGCAGCTGGACTAGAACCTCCTACGAGCAGTACTTC. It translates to CASSWTRTSYEQYF.

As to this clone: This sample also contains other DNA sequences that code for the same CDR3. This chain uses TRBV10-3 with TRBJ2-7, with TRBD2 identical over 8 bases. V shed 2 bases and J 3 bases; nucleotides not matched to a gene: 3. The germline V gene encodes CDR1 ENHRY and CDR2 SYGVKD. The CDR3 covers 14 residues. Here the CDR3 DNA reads TGTGCCATCAGTGAGGGGCTAGCGGGCTACGAGCAGTACTTC. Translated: CAISEGLAGYEQYF.

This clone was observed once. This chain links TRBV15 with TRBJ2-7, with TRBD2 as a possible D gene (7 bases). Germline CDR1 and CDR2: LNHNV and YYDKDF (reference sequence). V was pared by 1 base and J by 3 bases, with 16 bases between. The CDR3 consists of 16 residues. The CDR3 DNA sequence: TGTGCCACCAGCAGAGGAGGGGGGGTCGCCATCTACGAGCAGTACTTC. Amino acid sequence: CATSRGGGVAIYEQYF.

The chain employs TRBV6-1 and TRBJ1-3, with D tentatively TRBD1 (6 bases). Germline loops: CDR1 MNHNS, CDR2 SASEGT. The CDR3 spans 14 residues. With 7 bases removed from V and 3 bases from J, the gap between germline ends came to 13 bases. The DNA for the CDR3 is TGTGCCAGCACCCGAGGGGGAGGTGGAAACACCATATATTTT. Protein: CASTRGGGGNTIYF.

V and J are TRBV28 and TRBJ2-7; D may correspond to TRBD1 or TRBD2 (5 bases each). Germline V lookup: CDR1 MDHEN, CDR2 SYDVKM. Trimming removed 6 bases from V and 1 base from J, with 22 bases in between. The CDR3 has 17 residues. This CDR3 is CASSLTTSLGASYEQYF. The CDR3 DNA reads TGTGCCAGCAGCTTGACGACCTCTCTCGGGGCTTCCTACGAGCAGTACTTC.

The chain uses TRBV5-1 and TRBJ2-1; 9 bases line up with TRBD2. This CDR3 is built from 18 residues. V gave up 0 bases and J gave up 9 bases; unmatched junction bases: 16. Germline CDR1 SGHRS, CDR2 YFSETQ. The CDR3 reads CASSLEEWAGGRGSEQFF. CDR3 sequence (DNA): TGCGCCAGCAGCTTGGAAGAGTGGGCGGGAGGGCGAGGAAGTGAGCAGTTCTTC.